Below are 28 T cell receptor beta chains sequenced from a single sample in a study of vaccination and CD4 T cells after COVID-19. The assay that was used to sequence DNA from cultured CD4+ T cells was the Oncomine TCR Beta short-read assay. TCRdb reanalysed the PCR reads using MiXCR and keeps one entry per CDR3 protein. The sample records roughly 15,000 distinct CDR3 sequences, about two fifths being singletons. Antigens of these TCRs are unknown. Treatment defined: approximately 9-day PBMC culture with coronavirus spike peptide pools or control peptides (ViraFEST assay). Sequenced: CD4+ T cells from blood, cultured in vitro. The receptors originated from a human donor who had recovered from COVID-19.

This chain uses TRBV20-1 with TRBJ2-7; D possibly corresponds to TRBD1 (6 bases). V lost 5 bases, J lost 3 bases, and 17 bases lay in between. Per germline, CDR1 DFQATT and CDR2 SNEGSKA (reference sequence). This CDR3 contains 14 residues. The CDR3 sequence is CSAPPPGHSYEQYF. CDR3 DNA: TGCAGTGCTCCCCCTCCGGGACACAGCTACGAGCAGTACTTC.

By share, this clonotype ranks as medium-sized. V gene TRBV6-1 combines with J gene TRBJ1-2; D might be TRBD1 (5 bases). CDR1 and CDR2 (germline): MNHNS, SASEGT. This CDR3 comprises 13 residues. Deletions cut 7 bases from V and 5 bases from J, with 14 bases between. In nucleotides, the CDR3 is TGTGCCAGCATCCCCAGGGAGGGTTATGGCTACACCTTC. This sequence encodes CASIPREGYGYTF.

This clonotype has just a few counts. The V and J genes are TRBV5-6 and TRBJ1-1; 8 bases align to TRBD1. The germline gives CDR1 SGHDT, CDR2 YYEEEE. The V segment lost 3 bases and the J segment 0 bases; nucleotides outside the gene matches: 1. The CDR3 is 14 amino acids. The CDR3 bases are TGTGCCAGCAGCTCGGGACAGGTGAACACTGAAGCTTTCTTT. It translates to CASSSGQVNTEAFF.

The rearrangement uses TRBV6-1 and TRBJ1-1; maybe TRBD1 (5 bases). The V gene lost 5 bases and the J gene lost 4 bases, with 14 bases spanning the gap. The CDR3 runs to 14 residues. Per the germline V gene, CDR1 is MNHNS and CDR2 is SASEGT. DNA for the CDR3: TGTGCCAGCAGTATCCAGACAGATTTCACTGAAGCTTTCTTT. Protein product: CASSIQTDFTEAFF.

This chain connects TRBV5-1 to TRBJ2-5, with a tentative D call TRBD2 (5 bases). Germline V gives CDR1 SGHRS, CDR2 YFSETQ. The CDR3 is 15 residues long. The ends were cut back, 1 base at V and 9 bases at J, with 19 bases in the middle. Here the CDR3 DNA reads TGCGCCAGCAGCTTGAGGCGGACTCCGATCGGAGCCCAGTACTTC. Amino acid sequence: CASSLRRTPIGAQYF.

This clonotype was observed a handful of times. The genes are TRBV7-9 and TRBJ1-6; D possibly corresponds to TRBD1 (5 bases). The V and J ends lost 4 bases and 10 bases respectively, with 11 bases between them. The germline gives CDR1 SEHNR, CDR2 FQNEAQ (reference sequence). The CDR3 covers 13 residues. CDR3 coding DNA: TGTGCCAGCAGCTCTAGTGGGGACTCACCCCTCCACTTT. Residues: CASSSSGDSPLHF.

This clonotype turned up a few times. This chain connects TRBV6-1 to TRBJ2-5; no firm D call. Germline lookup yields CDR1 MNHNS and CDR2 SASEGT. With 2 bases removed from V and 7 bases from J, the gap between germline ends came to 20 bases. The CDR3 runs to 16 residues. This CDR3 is CASSELFSTGLGTQYF. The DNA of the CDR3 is TGTGCCAGCAGTGAATTGTTCTCTACCGGGCTGGGGACCCAGTACTTC.

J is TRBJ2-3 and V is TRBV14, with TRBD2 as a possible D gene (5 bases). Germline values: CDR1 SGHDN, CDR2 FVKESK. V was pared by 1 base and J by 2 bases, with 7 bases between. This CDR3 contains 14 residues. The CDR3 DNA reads TGTGCCAGCAGCCAAGGGACTTTCACAGATACGCAGTATTTT. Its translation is CASSQGTFTDTQYF.

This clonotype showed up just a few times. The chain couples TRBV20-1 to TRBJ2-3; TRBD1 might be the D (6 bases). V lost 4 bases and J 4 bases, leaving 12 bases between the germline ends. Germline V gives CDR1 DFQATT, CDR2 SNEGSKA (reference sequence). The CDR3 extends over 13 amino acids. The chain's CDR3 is CSATGRGSDTQYF. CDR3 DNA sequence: TGCAGTGCTACTGGCAGGGGATCAGATACGCAGTATTTT.

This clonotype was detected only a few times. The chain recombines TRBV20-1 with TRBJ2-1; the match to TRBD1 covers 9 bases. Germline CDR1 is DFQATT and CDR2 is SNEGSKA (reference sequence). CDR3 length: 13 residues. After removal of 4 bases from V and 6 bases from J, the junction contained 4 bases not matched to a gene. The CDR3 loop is CSATRQGGNEQFF. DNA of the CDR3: TGCAGTGCTACTAGACAGGGGGGCAATGAGCAGTTCTTC.

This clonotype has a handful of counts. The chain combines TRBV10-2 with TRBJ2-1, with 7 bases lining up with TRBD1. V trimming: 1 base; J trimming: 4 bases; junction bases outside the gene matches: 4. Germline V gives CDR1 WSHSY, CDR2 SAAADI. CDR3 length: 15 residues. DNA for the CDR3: TGCGCCAGCAGTGAGTTCGACAGGGTATACAATGAGCAGTTCTTC. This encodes CASSEFDRVYNEQFF.

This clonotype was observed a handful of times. The CDR3 loop is CASRVDGNSNQPQHF. In nucleotides, the CDR3 is TGTGCCAGCAGAGTCGACGGAAACAGCAATCAGCCCCAGCATTTT. J is TRBJ1-5 and V is TRBV6-1; no clear D. The V end was cut by 6 bases, the J end by 1 base, with 13 bases between. CDR3 length: 15 amino acids. Per the germline V gene, CDR1 is MNHNS and CDR2 is SASEGT.

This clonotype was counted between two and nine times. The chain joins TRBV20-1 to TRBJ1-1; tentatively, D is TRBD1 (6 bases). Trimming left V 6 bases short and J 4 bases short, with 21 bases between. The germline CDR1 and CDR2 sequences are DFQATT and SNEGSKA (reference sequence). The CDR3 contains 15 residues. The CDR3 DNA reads TGCAGTGCCTCCGCCCCATCCACAGGGCGCACTGAAGCTTTCTTT. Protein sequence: CSASAPSTGRTEAFF.

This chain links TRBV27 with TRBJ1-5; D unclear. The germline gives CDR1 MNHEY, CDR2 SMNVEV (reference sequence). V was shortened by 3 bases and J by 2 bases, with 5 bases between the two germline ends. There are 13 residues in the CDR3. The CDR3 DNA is TGTGCCAGCAGTTTTATCGGCAATCAGCCCCAGCATTTT. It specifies CASSFIGNQPQHF.

The CDR3 bases are TGTGCCAGCAGGGATTTCGGGACAGGGCCTGGCTACACCTTC. It translates to CASRDFGTGPGYTF. The chain combines TRBV6-1 with TRBJ1-2, with 9 bases that match TRBD1. The CDR3 loop spans 14 amino acids. V lost 6 bases to trimming and J lost 7 bases; unmatched junction nucleotides: 9. Germline-derived CDR1 and CDR2 are MNHNS and SASEGT.

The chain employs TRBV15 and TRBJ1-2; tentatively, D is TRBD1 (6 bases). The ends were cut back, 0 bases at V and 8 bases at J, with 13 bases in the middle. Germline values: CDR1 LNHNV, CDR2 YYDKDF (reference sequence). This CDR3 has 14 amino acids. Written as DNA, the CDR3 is TGTGCCACCAGCAGAGAAGGGGGTAGTAGGGGCTACACCTTC. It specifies CATSREGGSRGYTF.

DNA for the CDR3: TGTGCCTGGAGTCCGACCATATCAGGGGTGCAGCCCCAGCATTTT. This codes for CAWSPTISGVQPQHF. The genes are TRBV30 and TRBJ1-5; tentatively, D is TRBD1 (6 bases). This CDR3 has 15 residues. Germline CDR1 is GTSNPN and CDR2 is SVGIG (reference sequence). V was cut by 2 bases and J by 7 bases, with 18 bases left in between.

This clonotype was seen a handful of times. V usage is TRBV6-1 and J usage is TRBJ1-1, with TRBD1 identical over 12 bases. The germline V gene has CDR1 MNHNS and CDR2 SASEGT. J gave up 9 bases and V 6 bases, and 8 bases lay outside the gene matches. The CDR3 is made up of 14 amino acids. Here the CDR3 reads CASRGTGGPLKAFF. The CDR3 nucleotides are TGTGCCAGCAGGGGGACAGGGGGCCCCCTCAAAGCTTTCTTT.

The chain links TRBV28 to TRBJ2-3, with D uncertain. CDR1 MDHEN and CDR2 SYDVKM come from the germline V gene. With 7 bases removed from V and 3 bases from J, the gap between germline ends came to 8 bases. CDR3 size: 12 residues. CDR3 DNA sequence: TGTGCCAGCATGTATGGAACAGATACGCAGTATTTT. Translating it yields CASMYGTDTQYF.

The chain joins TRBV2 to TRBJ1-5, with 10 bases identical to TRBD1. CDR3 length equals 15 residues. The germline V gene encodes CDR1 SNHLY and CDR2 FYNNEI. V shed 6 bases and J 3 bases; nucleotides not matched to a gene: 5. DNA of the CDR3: TGTGCCAGCAGACCGGACAGGGGGACCAATCAGCCCCAGCATTTT. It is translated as CASRPDRGTNQPQHF.

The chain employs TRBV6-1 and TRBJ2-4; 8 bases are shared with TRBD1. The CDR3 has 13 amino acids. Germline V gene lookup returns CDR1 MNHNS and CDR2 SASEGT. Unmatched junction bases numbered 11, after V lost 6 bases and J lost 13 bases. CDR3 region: CASRSLTQGEQYF. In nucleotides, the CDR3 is TGTGCCAGCAGGAGTCTTACACAGGGGGAGCAGTACTTC.

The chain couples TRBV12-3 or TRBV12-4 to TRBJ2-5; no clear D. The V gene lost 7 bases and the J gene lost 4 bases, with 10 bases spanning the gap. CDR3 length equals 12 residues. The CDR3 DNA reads TGTGCCAGCACCTACAGCACAGAGACCCAGTACTTC. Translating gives CASTYSTETQYF.

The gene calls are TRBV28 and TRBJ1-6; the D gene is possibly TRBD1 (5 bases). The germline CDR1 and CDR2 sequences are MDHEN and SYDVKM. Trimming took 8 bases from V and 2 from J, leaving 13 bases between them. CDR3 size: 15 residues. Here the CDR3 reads CASGSGQAYNSPLHF. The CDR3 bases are TGTGCCAGCGGGTCCGGACAAGCCTATAATTCACCCCTCCACTTT.

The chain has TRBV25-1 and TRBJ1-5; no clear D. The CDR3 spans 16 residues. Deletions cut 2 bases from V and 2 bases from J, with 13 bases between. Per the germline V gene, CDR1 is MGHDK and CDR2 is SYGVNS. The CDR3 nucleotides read TGTGCCAGCAGTGAAAGGTCTTCGAGGGGCAATCAGCCCCAGCATTTT. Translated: CASSERSSRGNQPQHF.

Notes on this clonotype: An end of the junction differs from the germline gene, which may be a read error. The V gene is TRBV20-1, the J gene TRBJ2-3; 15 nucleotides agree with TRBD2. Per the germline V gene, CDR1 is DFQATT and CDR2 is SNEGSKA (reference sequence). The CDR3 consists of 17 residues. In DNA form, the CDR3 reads TGCAGTGCGAGAGGACTAGCGGGAGGGCCGTACACAGATACGCAGTATTTT. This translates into CSARGLAGGPYTDTQYF.

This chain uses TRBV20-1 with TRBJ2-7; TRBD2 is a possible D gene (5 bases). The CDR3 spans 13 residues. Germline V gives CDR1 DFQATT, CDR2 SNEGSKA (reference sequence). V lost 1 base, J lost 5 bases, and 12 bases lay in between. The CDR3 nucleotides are TGCAGTGCTAGAGGTACAACTAGGAACGAGCAGTACTTC. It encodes CSARGTTRNEQYF.

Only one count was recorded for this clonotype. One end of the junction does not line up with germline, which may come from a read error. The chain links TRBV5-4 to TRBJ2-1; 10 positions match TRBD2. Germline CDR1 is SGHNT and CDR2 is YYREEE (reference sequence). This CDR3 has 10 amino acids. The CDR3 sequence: CASSVGTSEF. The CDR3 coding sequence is TGTGCCAGCAGCGTCGGGACTAGCGAGTTC.

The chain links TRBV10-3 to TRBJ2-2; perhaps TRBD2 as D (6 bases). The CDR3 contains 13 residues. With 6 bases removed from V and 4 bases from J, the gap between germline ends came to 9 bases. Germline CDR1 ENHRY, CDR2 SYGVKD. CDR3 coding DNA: TGTGCCATCAGAGGGGACTCCACCGGGGAGCTGTTTTTT. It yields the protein CAIRGDSTGELFF.